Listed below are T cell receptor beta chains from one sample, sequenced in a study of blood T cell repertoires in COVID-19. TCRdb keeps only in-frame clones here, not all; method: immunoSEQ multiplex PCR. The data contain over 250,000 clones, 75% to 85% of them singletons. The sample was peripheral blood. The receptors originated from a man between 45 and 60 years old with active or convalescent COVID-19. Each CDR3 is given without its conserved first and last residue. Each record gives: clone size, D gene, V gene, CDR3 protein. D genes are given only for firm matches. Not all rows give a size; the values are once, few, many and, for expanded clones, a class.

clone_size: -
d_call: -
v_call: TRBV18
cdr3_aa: ASSPSGQGSSPLH

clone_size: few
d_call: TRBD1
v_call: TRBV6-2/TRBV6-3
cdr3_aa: ASSSQTGLTF

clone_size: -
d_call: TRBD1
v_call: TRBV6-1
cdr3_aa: ASSTGQDYNEQF

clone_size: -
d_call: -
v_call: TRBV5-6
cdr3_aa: ASSLGLASNRRPNYGYT

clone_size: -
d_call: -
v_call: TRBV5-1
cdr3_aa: ASSLELPETQY

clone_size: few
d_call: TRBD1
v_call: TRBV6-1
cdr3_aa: ASRPHDRDNEKLF

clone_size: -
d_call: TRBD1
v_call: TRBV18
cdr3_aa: ASSREQGASYEQY

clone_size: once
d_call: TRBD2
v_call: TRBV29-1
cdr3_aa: SAETLAGSYNEQF

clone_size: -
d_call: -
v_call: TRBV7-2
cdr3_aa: ASSRDFTDTQY

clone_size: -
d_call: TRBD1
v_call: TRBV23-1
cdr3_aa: ASSAWTGCGYGYT

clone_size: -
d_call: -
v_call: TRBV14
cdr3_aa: ASSQRTPSYNSPLH

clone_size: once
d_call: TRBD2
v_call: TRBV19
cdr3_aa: ASSSGPGGTGELF

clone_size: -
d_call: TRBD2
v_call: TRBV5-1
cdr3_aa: ASSPLGREDHEQY

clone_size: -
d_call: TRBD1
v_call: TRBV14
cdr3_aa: ASSPLGQGVETQY

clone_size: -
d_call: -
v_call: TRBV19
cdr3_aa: ASRGGAGYSNQPQH

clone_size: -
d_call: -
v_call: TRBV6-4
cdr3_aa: ATTTRAYRNEQF

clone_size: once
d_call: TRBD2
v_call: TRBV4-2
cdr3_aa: ASSQGTSGYNEQF

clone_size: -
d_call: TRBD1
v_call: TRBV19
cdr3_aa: ASSLGTGGQPQH

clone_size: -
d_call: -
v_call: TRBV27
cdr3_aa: ASSQTHRGEAF

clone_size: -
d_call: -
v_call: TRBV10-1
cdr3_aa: ASSESGAEETQY

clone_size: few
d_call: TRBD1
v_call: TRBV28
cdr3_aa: ASSPPGQGFSSNQPQH

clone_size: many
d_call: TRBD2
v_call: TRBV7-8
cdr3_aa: ASSPYRLAGGREQF

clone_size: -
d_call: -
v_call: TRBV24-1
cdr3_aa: ATSAPAGDSGNNQPQH

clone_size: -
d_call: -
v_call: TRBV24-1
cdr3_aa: ATSGLTGELF

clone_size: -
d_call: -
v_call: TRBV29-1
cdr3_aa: SVELGRGRSYEQY

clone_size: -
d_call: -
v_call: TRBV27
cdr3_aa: ASSFQGSTEAF

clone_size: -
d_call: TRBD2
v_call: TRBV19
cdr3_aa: ASSARTSGSGFRDTQY

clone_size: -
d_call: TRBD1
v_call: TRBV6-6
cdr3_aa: ASSSGTGPYGYT

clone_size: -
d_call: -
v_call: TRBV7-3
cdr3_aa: ASSLTPRGKTQY

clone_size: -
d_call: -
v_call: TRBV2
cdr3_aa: ASSEGRGGAF

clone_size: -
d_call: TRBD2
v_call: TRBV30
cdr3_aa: AWSVLGSGRLQY

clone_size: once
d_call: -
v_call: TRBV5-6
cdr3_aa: ASSLRTRPAYEQY

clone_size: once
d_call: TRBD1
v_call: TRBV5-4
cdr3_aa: ASSSGQLNSPLH

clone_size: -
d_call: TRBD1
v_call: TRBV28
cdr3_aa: ASSQDRLSTDTQY

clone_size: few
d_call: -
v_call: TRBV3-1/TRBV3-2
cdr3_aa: ASSQGLVYTGELF

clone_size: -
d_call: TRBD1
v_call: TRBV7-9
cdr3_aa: ASRQGRTGGEKLF

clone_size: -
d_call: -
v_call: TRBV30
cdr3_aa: AWSVGGLYYGYT

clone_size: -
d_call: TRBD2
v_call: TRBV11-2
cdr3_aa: ASSFRLAAPSGEETQY

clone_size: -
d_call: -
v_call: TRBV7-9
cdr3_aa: ASTPLRRNGYT

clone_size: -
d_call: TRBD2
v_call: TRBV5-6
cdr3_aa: ASSPSLTGGQTGELF

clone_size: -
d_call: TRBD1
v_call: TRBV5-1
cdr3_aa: ASSLTTGTANYGYT

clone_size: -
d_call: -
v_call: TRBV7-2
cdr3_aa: ASSPKTPGGNEQF

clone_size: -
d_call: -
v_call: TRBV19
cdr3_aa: ASRSPLYSGNTIY

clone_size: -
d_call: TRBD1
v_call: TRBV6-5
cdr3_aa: ASSTGTGETDTQY